Shown below are 13 T cell receptor beta chains from a single sample sequenced in a study of response to subunit inactivated influenza vaccine. TCRdb independently ran MiXCR on the RT-PCR reads; one entry per CDR3 protein. Among roughly 700,000 distinct CDR3 sequences listed, approximately 15% were seen once. The material sequenced was PBMCs from blood, taken about 14 days before vaccination. The receptors come from a man aged 45 to 65 who received an inactivated influenza vaccine.

This chain links TRBV15 with TRBJ2-3, with D hard to call. Per germline, CDR1 LNHNV and CDR2 YYDKDF (reference sequence). This CDR3 is 14 amino acids long. V lost 0 bases and J 2 bases, leaving 6 bases between the germline ends. The CDR3 spells CATSRDWDTDTQYF. The CDR3 coding sequence is TGTGCCACCAGCAGAGATTGGGACACAGATACGCAGTATTTT.

This rearrangement joins TRBV5-1 to TRBJ2-2; 8 bases match TRBD1. The CDR3 runs to 16 residues. Germline V gene data show CDR1 as SGHRS and CDR2 as YFSETQ. V shed 2 bases and J 3 bases; nucleotides not matched to a gene: 6. The CDR3 sequence is CASSLGGTGYTGELFF. The DNA for the CDR3 is TGCGCCAGCAGCTTAGGTGGGACAGGATACACCGGGGAGCTGTTTTTT.

This clonotype occurred a few times. One end of the junction does not line up with germline, which may come from a read error. V gene TRBV29-1 combines with J gene TRBJ1-5; D is uncertain. Germline V gives CDR1 SQVTM, CDR2 ANQGSEA. This CDR3 contains 12 residues. CDR3 sequence: CSVPYSSQPQHF. The CDR3 DNA reads TGCAGCGTACCTTATAGCAGTCAGCCCCAGCATTTT.

This clonotype was seen a single time. The chain joins TRBV18 to TRBJ2-7; 12 bases fit TRBD2. The CDR3 has 18 residues. CDR1 KGHSH and CDR2 LQKENI come from the germline V gene. Trimming at V came to 5 bases and at J to 2 bases, leaving 13 bases not matched to a gene. The CDR3 nucleotides are TGTGCCAGCTCATCGACGGGGACACGGACTAGCGGGGCCTACGAGCAGTACTTC. It translates to CASSSTGTRTSGAYEQYF.

A few counts support this clonotype. V is TRBV2 and J is TRBJ2-4; no firm D call. The CDR3 covers 13 residues. Trimming cost V 6 bases and J 1 base, with 7 bases left between them. CDR1 and CDR2 (germline): SNHLY, FYNNEI. The CDR3 sequence is CASRGFAKNIQYF. CDR3 DNA: TGTGCCAGCAGGGGGTTCGCCAAAAACATTCAGTACTTC. The variable domain in full, completed from reference TRBV2 and TRBJ2-4, reads EPEVTQTPSHQVTQMGQEVILRCVPISNHLYFYWYRQILGQKVEFLVSFYNNEISEKSEIFDDQFSVERPDGSNFTLKIRSTKLEDSAMYFCASRGFAKNIQYFGAGTRLSVL.

This sequence joins TRBV20-1 and TRBJ2-5; D is unclear. CDR1 and CDR2 (germline): DFQATT, SNEGSKA (reference sequence). There are 12 residues in the CDR3. V lost 4 bases to trimming and J lost 5 bases, with 11 bases between them. The CDR3 loop reads CSANPGPETQYF. The DNA for the CDR3 is TGCAGTGCTAACCCGGGTCCCGAGACCCAGTACTTC.

CDR3 protein: CASSLRSQQFF. The CDR3 DNA sequence: TGTGCCAGCAGTTTGAGGTCACAGCAGTTCTTC. The chain is built from TRBV12-3 or TRBV12-4 and TRBJ2-1; D is ambiguous. Trimming took off 3 bases at V and 11 bases at J, with 8 bases between the two ends. There are 11 residues in the CDR3.

The V call is TRBV3-1, the J call TRBJ2-5, with D hard to call. CDR1 is LGHDT, CDR2 YNNKEL, per germline (reference sequence). Trimming stripped 3 bases from V and 1 base from J, with 12 bases between. The CDR3 has 15 residues. CDR3 sequence (DNA): TGTGCCAGCAGCCATCTACTTGGGGTCCAAGAGACCCAGTACTTC. It codes for CASSHLLGVQETQYF.

The chain carries TRBV30 and TRBJ2-7, with 8 bases that match TRBD1. The CDR3 is made up of 14 amino acids. The germline V gene encodes CDR1 GTSNPN and CDR2 SVGIG (reference sequence). J was trimmed by 9 bases and V by 3 bases; bases with no gene match: 13. The CDR3, as DNA: TGTGCCTGGAGCCGGACAGGGAAATCCCGTGCGCAGTACTTC. Its translation is CAWSRTGKSRAQYF.

The J gene is TRBJ2-7, the V gene TRBV5-4; 8 positions agree with TRBD2. The germline V gene has CDR1 SGHNT and CDR2 YYREEE (reference sequence). The V gene end was trimmed by 0 bases and the J gene end by 2 bases; junction bases not matched to a gene: 4. The CDR3 has 15 residues. CDR3 DNA: TGTGCCAGCAGCTTGGGGGGAGCGGGAGCCTACGAGCAGTACTTC. This translates into CASSLGGAGAYEQYF.

V gene TRBV5-1 combines with J gene TRBJ2-1, with TRBD1 identical over 8 bases. Germline lookup yields CDR1 SGHRS and CDR2 YFSETQ. The CDR3 extends over 14 amino acids. V was clipped by 8 bases and J by 7 bases; unmatched bases: 11. CDR3 in amino acids: CASSARTGINEQFF. The DNA for the CDR3 is TGCGCCAGTTCTGCCAGGACAGGGATTAATGAGCAGTTCTTC.

This clonotype was picked up a small number of times. The chain joins TRBV29-1 to TRBJ1-1; TRBD1 matches at 7 bases. The CDR3 loop spans 16 amino acids. J lost 2 bases, V lost 0 bases, and 9 bases had no gene match. Germline CDR1 and CDR2: SQVTM and ANQGSEA. CDR3 sequence reads: CSVEDRGQGVNTEAFF. CDR3 nucleotides: TGCAGCGTTGAAGATCGGGGCCAGGGGGTTAACACTGAAGCTTTCTTT. Supplemented by reference TRBV29-1 and TRBJ1-1, the full variable domain reads SAVISQKPSRDICQRGTSLTIQCQVDSQVTMMFWYRQQPGQSLTLIATANQGSEATYESGFVIDKFPISRPNLTFSTLTVSNMSPEDSSIYLCSVEDRGQGVNTEAFFGQGTRLTVV.

The V and J genes are TRBV27 and TRBJ1-2; D gene unclear. Germline CDR1 reads MNHEY; CDR2 reads SMNVEV (reference sequence). V was clipped by 6 bases and J by 4 bases, with 12 bases between them. The CDR3 totals 13 residues. This CDR3 is CASRGIIGYGYTF. Here the CDR3 DNA reads TGTGCCAGCAGGGGGATCATTGGCTATGGCTACACCTTC.